The sequence of this T cell receptor (beta chain) was determined in a study of blood T cell repertoires in COVID-19. Study-wide context: Sample material is recorded as cDNA or gDNA derived from T cells, B-cell-depleted T cells, or PBMCs.

The cohort comprised adults aged about 18 to 100 years residing in approximately 25 US areas. Donors were grouped by their self-reported clinical history. Under the authors' procedure: Nucleated cell number was recorded as an estimate derived from reference gene primer amplification. The table came from immunoSEQ multiplex PCR; TCRdb's copy has only in-frame clones and leaves some out. The V and J calls and clone size come from that table; D and trimming were worked out from the DNA. In the table there are 150,000 or so clones, 75% to 90% of which are singletons. Germline CDR1 MGHRA, CDR2 YSYEKL. This CDR3 is 15 amino acids long. V was shortened by 0 bases and J by 2 bases, with 11 bases between the two germline ends.

This rearrangement joins TRBV4-1 to TRBJ2-7; D is possibly TRBD1 (5 bases). This clonotype was sampled from a woman between 40 and 50 years old who had been exposed to COVID-19. Specimen: PBMCs or T cells enriched from blood (not recorded which). CDR3 amino acids: CASSQDPPGTYEQYF. CDR3 coding DNA: TGCGCCAGCAGCCAAGATCCACCAGGGACCTACGAGCAGTACTTC.